This T cell receptor (beta chain) is drawn from a study of T cells in Graves' hyperthyroidism and ophthalmopathy. Whole-study findings and limits: The majority of expanded thyroid clonotypes above 0.001 also appeared in blood. In the analysis, a 13 V-J model separated ophthalmopathy from stable hyperthyroidism.

Points on this clonotype: What it binds is unknown.

Amplified TCR beta CDR3 regions came from RNA transcripts. In the first-round RT-PCR of the TCR CDR3, the HTBI primer set was used. MiXCR was run by TCRdb on the multiplex PCR reads, yielding one entry per CDR3 protein. The sample lists roughly 800,000 distinct CDR3 sequences, roughly 40% occurring once. Germline V gives CDR1 SGHRS, CDR2 YFSETQ. V dropped 2 bases and J dropped 3 bases, with 12 bases sitting between them. This CDR3 comprises 15 residues. Sequenced material: blood. V and J are TRBV5-1 and TRBJ1-5; maybe TRBD1 (5 bases). This TCR was recovered from a man aged 18 to 35 with Graves' hyperthyroidism. CDR3 coding DNA: TGCGCCAGCAGCTTTGGGGCCGGGGACAATCAGCCCCAGCATTTT. Residues: CASSFGAGDNQPQHF.